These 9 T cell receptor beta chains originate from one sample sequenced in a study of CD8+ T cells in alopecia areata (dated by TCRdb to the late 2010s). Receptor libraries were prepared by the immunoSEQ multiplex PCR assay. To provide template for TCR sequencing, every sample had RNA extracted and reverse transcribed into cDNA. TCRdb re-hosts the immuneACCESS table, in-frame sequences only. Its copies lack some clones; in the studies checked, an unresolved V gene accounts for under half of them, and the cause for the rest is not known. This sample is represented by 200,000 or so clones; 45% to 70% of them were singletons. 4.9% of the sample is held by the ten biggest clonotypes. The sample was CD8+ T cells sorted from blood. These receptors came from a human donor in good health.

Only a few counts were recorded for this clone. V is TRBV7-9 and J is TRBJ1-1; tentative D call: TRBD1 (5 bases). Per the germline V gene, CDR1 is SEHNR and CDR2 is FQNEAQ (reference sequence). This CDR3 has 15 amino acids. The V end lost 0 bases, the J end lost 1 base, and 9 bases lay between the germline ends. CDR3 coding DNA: TGTGCCAGCAGCTTAGCTGGGACGGGGAACACTGAAGCTTTCTTT. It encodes CASSLAGTGNTEAFF.

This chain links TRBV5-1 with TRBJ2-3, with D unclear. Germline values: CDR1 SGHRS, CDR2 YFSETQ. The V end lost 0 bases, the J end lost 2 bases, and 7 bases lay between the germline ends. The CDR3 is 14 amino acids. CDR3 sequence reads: CASSLARVTDTQYF. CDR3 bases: TGCGCCAGCAGCTTGGCCAGAGTCACAGATACGCAGTATTTT.

CDR3 coding DNA: TGTGCCAGCAGCCTCGACAACTACGAGCAGTACTTC. This sequence encodes CASSLDNYEQYF. This chain links TRBV6-6 with TRBJ2-7; D not certain. V was shortened by 6 bases and J by 3 bases, with 9 bases between the two germline ends. Germline-derived CDR1 and CDR2 are MNHNY and SVGAGI (reference sequence). The CDR3 runs to 12 residues.

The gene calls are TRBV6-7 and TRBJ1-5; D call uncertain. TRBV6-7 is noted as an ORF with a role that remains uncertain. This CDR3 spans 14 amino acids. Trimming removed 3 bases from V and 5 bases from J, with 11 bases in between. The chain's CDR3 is CASSYWNLDQPQHF. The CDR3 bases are TGTGCCAGCAGTTATTGGAACTTGGATCAGCCCCAGCATTTT.

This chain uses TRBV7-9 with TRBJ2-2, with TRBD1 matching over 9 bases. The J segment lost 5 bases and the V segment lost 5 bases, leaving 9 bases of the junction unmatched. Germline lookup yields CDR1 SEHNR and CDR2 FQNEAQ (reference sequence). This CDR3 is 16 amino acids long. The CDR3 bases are TGTGCCAGCAGCCCCAGGGACAGGGAATTAACCGGGGAGCTGTTTTTT. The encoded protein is CASSPRDRELTGELFF.

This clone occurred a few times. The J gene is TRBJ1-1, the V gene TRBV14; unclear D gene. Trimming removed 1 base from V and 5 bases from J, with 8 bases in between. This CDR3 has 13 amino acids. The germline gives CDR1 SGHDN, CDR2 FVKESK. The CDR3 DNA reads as TGTGCCAGCAGCCAAGCGTTGCGGACTGAAGCTTTCTTT. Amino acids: CASSQALRTEAFF.

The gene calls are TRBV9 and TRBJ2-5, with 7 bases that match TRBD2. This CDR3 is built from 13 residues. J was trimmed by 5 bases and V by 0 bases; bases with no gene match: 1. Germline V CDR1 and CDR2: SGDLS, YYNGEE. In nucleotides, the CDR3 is TGTGCCAGCAGCGTAGTCGGGGGGGAGACCCAGTACTTC. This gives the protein CASSVVGGETQYF.

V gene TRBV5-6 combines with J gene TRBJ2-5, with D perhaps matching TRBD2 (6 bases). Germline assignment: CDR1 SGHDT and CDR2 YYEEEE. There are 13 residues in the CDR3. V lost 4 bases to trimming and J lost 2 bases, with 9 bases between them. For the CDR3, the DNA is TGTGCCAGCAGCGAGGGAGGACAAGAGACCCAGTACTTC. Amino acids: CASSEGGQETQYF.

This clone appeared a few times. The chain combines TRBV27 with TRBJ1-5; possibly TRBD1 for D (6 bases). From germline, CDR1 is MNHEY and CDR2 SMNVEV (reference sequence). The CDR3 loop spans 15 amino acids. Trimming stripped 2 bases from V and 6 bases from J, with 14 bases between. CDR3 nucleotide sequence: TGTGCCAGCAGTTTAGAGGGGGGAGGAAGTCAGCCCCAGCATTTT. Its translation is CASSLEGGGSQPQHF.